These T cell receptor beta chains were read from a single sample in a study of T cells in Graves' hyperthyroidism and ophthalmopathy. TCRdb used MiXCR to reprocess the multiplex PCR reads, holding one entry per CDR3 protein. This sample yields 300,000 or so distinct CDR3 sequences, of which around 17% are seen a single time; around 34% belongs to the top ten. Material: blood. The receptors here all came from a man in his thirties or forties with Graves' hyperthyroidism. CDR3s include the opening cysteine and the closing phenylalanine or tryptophan. D genes are given only for firm matches. Clone size is given for some rows only: seen once, a few or many times, or a class if the clone is expanded.

clone size,V gene,D gene,J gene,CDR3 protein,CDR3 DNA
-,TRBV18,TRBD1,TRBJ2-1,CASSPGRQGSYNEQFF,TGTGCCAGCTCACCAGGGAGACAGGGCTCCTACAATGAGCAGTTCTTC
-,TRBV4-1,TRBD1,TRBJ1-5,CASSPDTGEPQHF,TGCGCCAGCAGCCCCGACACAGGGGAGCCCCAGCATTTT
many,TRBV5-1,-,TRBJ2-7,CASSLAGGDSYEQYF,TGCGCCAGCAGCTTGGCAGGGGGGGACTCCTACGAGCAGTACTTC
few,TRBV12-3/TRBV12-4,-,TRBJ2-5,CASSFEGRGQETQYF,TGTGCCAGCAGTTTCGAGGGTCGGGGCCAAGAGACCCAGTACTTC
-,TRBV5-1,TRBD1,TRBJ1-1,CASSFAGTGEAFF,TGCGCCAGCAGTTTCGCCGGGACAGGGGAAGCTTTCTTT
many,TRBV24-1,-,TRBJ2-7,CATSDVHEQYF,TGTGCCACCAGTGATGTCCACGAGCAGTACTTC
-,TRBV6-1,-,TRBJ2-6,CASSVTGSGANVLTF,TGTGCCAGCAGTGTTACAGGGTCTGGGGCCAACGTCCTGACTTTC
many,TRBV6-1,-,TRBJ2-7,CASDGGDTYEQYF,TGTGCCAGCGATGGAGGGGACACCTACGAGCAGTACTTC
many,TRBV11-2,TRBD2,TRBJ2-5,CASSLGPRGGQETQYF,TGTGCCAGCAGCTTAGGGCCCCGGGGGGGGCAAGAGACCCAGTACTTC
few,TRBV7-9,-,TRBJ1-2,CASSLGPKNYGYTF,TGTGCCAGCAGCTTAGGACCGAAAAACTATGGCTACACCTTC
-,TRBV20-1,-,TRBJ2-1,CSFSINNNEQFF,TGCAGTTTTTCTATTAACAACAATGAGCAGTTCTTC
many,TRBV20-1,TRBD2,TRBJ2-7,CSARLLLAGSSYEQYF,TGCAGTGCTAGACTTCTTCTAGCGGGGAGCTCCTACGAGCAGTACTTC
-,TRBV25-1,-,TRBJ1-3,CASSESTGPSTTIYF,TGTGCCAGCAGTGAATCAACCGGACCCTCAACTACCATATATTTT
few,TRBV13,-,TRBJ2-5,CASSAAYQETQYF,TGTGCCAGCAGCGCGGCGTACCAAGAGACCCAGTACTTC
-,TRBV20-1,-,TRBJ1-5,CSARAGATSNQPQHF,TGCAGTGCTAGAGCGGGGGCGACGAGCAATCAGCCCCAGCATTTT
-,TRBV6-1,-,TRBJ2-7,CASSEATTGTTYEQYF,TGTGCCAGCAGTGAAGCTACCACAGGGACGACCTACGAGCAGTACTTC
-,TRBV7-2,-,TRBJ1-4,CASSPRHGTTNEKLFF,TGTGCCAGCAGCCCACGACATGGGACAACTAATGAAAAACTGTTTTTT
-,TRBV7-8,-,TRBJ2-4,CASSLVGAEGKNIQYF,TGTGCCAGCAGCTTAGTGGGCGCCGAGGGCAAAAACATTCAGTACTTC
few,TRBV19,TRBD2,TRBJ2-3,CASSGGFTDTQYF,TGTGCCAGCTCGGGGGGATTCACAGATACGCAGTATTTT
many,TRBV12-3/TRBV12-4,TRBD1,TRBJ1-5,CASSFWQGVSQPQHF,TGTGCCAGCAGTTTTTGGCAGGGGGTGAGTCAGCCCCAGCATTTT
many,TRBV7-3,-,TRBJ2-1,CASSSGLAEASSYNEQFF,TGTGCCAGCAGCTCGGGGCTAGCCGAAGCCTCCTCCTACAATGAGCAGTTCTTC
many,TRBV12-3/TRBV12-4,TRBD2,TRBJ2-5,CASSFPAGGRETQYF,TGTGCCAGCAGCTTCCCAGCGGGAGGGCGGGAGACCCAGTACTTC
many,TRBV6-1,TRBD1,TRBJ1-5,CASSESRPGGTRGNQPQHF,TGTGCCAGCAGTGAATCACGGCCAGGGGGCACCAGGGGCAATCAGCCCCAGCATTTT
few,TRBV25-1,-,TRBJ2-7,CASNPGDWAYEQYF,TGTGCCAGCAACCCGGGGGACTGGGCCTACGAGCAGTACTTC
many,TRBV7-3,TRBD1,TRBJ1-1,CASSPNRGPNTEAFF,TGTGCCAGCAGCCCCAACAGGGGTCCGAACACTGAAGCTTTCTTT
-,TRBV20-1,TRBD2,TRBJ2-1,CSASTGGVEQFF,TGCAGTGCTAGTACTGGGGGGGTTGAGCAGTTCTTC
few,TRBV29-1,-,TRBJ2-7,CSVASNEQYF,TGCAGCGTTGCCTCCAACGAGCAGTACTTC